The 24 T cell receptor beta chains below were found in one sample sequenced in a study of a mutant IDH1 vaccine in newly diagnosed glioma. These receptors have no identified antigens. Time point given: week 35, safety follow-up. Topical imiquimod accompanied each vaccine dose, which consisted of 300 ug of mutant IDH1 20-mer peptide. TCRdb's table, derived via immunoSEQ multiplex PCR, lists solely in-frame clones and lacks some. Of 31,000 or so clones in the sample, roughly 86% are singletons; the top ten hold 15%. Source: PBMCs, taken from a glioma patient whose treatment included an IDH1 peptide vaccine. The receptor set was obtained from a man aged 30 to 39 with glioma.

The chain carries TRBV6-5 and TRBJ1-2; D unclear. The CDR3 length is 14 residues. Germline loops: CDR1 MNHEY, CDR2 SVGAGI. Trimming took 6 bases from V and 0 from J, leaving 11 bases between them. Written as DNA, the CDR3 is TGTGCCAGCAGGGTCAACCTAGCTAACTATGGCTACACCTTC. Translating gives CASRVNLANYGYTF.

The V and J genes are TRBV11-2 and TRBJ2-1, with D possibly being TRBD2 (6 bases). Trimming took 0 bases from V and 2 from J, leaving 14 bases between them. Germline CDR1 reads SGHAT; CDR2 reads FQNNGV. There are 17 residues in the CDR3. The CDR3 protein is CASSLEVAEGPYNEQFF. The CDR3 region has the DNA TGTGCCAGCAGCTTAGAGGTGGCGGAGGGCCCCTACAATGAGCAGTTCTTC.

This CDR3 reads CASSLAGGNTQYF. CDR3 DNA: TGTGCCAGCAGCTTGGCCGGAGGGAATACGCAGTATTTT. The J gene is TRBJ2-3, the V gene TRBV5-6, with TRBD2 as a possible D gene (6 bases). The V gene's germline CDR1 is SGHDT and CDR2 YYEEEE. Trimming took 0 bases from V and 7 from J, leaving 9 bases between them. CDR3 length: 13 residues.

The V gene is TRBV6-1, the J gene TRBJ1-2; 12 nucleotides match TRBD1. V shed 0 bases and J 8 bases; nucleotides not matched to a gene: 1. Germline lookup yields CDR1 MNHNS and CDR2 SASEGT. The CDR3 runs to 14 residues. The CDR3 spells CASSEAGTGGGYTF. DNA of the CDR3: TGTGCCAGCAGTGAAGCCGGGACAGGGGGCGGCTACACCTTC.

The CDR3 reads CAIRSGTGGLVGYTF. CDR3 DNA: TGTGCCATCCGCTCCGGGACAGGGGGCTTAGTCGGCTACACCTTC. The chain combines TRBV10-3 with TRBJ1-2, with TRBD1 matching 12 bases. The V segment lost 8 bases and the J segment 8 bases; nucleotides outside the gene matches: 12. The CDR3 spans 15 residues. The germline V gene encodes CDR1 ENHRY and CDR2 SYGVKD.

This clone has a single count. V usage is TRBV5-4 and J usage is TRBJ1-2; TRBD1 agrees at 7 bases. The junction had 16 bases not matched to a gene; V was cut back by 4 bases and J by 4 bases. Per the germline V gene, CDR1 is SGHNT and CDR2 is YYREEE (reference sequence). CDR3 length: 17 residues. For the CDR3, the DNA is TGTGCCAGCAGCCCGACACAAGGAGGGGGCGATGGCTATGGCTACACCTTC. Translating gives CASSPTQGGGDGYGYTF.

V usage is TRBV2 and J usage is TRBJ2-3; TRBD2 matches at 16 bases. Germline V gives CDR1 SNHLY, CDR2 FYNNEI. Unmatched junction bases numbered 8, after V lost 6 bases and J lost 2 bases. The CDR3 has 18 residues. The CDR3 DNA reads as TGTGCCAGCAGCGTCCCGGGACTAGCGGGAGGGGACACAGATACGCAGTATTTT. Translation gives CASSVPGLAGGDTDTQYF.

The chain carries TRBV10-1 and TRBJ2-7; D is unclear. This CDR3 has 13 amino acids. The germline V and J ends were trimmed by 2 bases and 1 base, with 6 bases remaining between them. Germline V CDR1 and CDR2: WNHNN, SYGVQD (reference sequence). The CDR3 DNA is TGCGCCAGCAGTGAGACTATTTCCTACGAGCAGTACTTC. Translation: CASSETISYEQYF.

The sample holds one count of this clone. V usage is TRBV2 and J usage is TRBJ2-3; D gene unclear. This CDR3 comprises 15 residues. Germline-derived CDR1 and CDR2 are SNHLY and FYNNEI. Trimming took 2 bases from V and 1 from J, leaving 10 bases between them. The CDR3 sequence is CASSEWRQRTDTQYF. The CDR3 DNA sequence: TGTGCCAGCAGTGAATGGCGGCAACGCACAGATACGCAGTATTTT.

The rearrangement uses TRBV5-5 and TRBJ2-1; possibly TRBD2 for D (6 bases). The germline gives CDR1 SGHKS, CDR2 YYEKEE (reference sequence). The V and J ends lost 4 bases and 2 bases respectively, with 13 bases between them. There are 15 residues in the CDR3. The CDR3 protein is CASSAGLTAYNEQFF. CDR3 DNA sequence: TGTGCCAGCAGCGCGGGGTTGACGGCCTACAATGAGCAGTTCTTC.

The chain carries TRBV13 and TRBJ2-1, with 10 bases fitting TRBD2. Germline trimming cut 0 bases from V and 4 bases from J; bases unmatched to any gene: 3. Germline loops: CDR1 PRHDT, CDR2 FYEKMQ (reference sequence). The CDR3 is 16 residues long. For the CDR3, the DNA is TGTGCCAGCAGCTTAGGAGCGGGGGGGGCTTACAATGAGCAGTTCTTC. It codes for CASSLGAGGAYNEQFF.

The chain combines TRBV5-4 with TRBJ1-1; D not resolved. CDR3 length: 13 residues. Trimming stripped 0 bases from V and 2 bases from J, with 5 bases between. Germline V gene lookup returns CDR1 SGHNT and CDR2 YYREEE (reference sequence). DNA for the CDR3: TGTGCCAGCAGCTTGGGGGGAAACACTGAAGCTTTCTTT. It specifies CASSLGGNTEAFF.

The V call is TRBV5-1, the J call TRBJ1-2; no reliable D call. The CDR3 has 12 amino acids. V lost 3 bases to trimming and J lost 6 bases, with 9 bases between them. The V gene's germline CDR1 is SGHRS and CDR2 YFSETQ. In DNA, the CDR3 is TGCGCCAGCAGCTCCGGGAATGATGGCTACACCTTC. Protein product: CASSSGNDGYTF.

V gene TRBV29-1 combines with J gene TRBJ2-7; 11 bases are shared with TRBD2. With V trimmed by 1 base and J by 2 bases, 10 bases remained unmatched. The CDR3 is 17 residues long. The V gene's germline CDR1 is SQVTM and CDR2 ANQGSEA. This CDR3 is CSVEGLAGGPAAYEQYF. The CDR3 nucleotides read TGCAGCGTTGAAGGGTTAGCGGGAGGGCCAGCCGCCTACGAGCAGTACTTC.

The chain has TRBV10-3 and TRBJ2-1; the match to TRBD2 covers 8 bases. V lost 5 bases to trimming and J lost 4 bases; unmatched junction nucleotides: 1. Germline CDR1 ENHRY, CDR2 SYGVKD. CDR3 length: 13 residues. CDR3 bases: TGTGCCATCAGTCGGGAGGGTTACAATGAGCAGTTCTTC. Its protein is CAISREGYNEQFF.

This clone was counted only a few times. The rearrangement uses TRBV7-6 and TRBJ2-2, with TRBD2 as a possible D gene (5 bases). V lost 4 bases to trimming and J lost 3 bases, with 12 bases between them. Germline V gives CDR1 SGHVS, CDR2 FNYEAQ. This CDR3 has 15 residues. CDR3 residues: CASSSEGSYTGELFF. The CDR3 DNA is TGTGCCAGCAGCTCCGAGGGCAGTTACACCGGGGAGCTGTTTTTT.

The CDR3 region is CASSEGVGGRDYEQYF. CDR3 nucleotides: TGTGCCAGCAGTGAAGGAGTAGGCGGGAGGGACTACGAGCAGTACTTC. The gene calls are TRBV6-1 and TRBJ2-7, with 9 bases lining up with TRBD2. Germline V lookup: CDR1 MNHNS, CDR2 SASEGT. The CDR3 covers 16 residues. V trimming: 1 base; J trimming: 3 bases; junction bases outside the gene matches: 7.

This chain uses TRBV7-9 with TRBJ1-4, with TRBD1 identical over 7 bases. V lost 5 bases, J lost 2 bases, and 2 bases stayed unmatched. The length of the CDR3 is 14 residues. Germline CDR1 and CDR2: SEHNR and FQNEAQ (reference sequence). The CDR3 region is CASSATGTNEKLFF. Written as DNA, the CDR3 is TGTGCCAGCAGCGCGACAGGGACTAATGAAAAACTGTTTTTT.

The J gene is TRBJ1-1, the V gene TRBV25-1; TRBD1 is a possible D gene (6 bases). Germline V lookup: CDR1 MGHDK, CDR2 SYGVNS. The CDR3 is made up of 14 amino acids. The V gene lost 6 bases and the J gene lost 0 bases, with 11 bases spanning the gap. As DNA, the CDR3 is TGTGCCAGCAGAAGCAGGGGCATGAACACTGAAGCTTTCTTT. Translation: CASRSRGMNTEAFF. The full variable domain, with the rest looked up from reference TRBV25-1 and TRBJ1-1, is EADIYQTPRYLVIGTGKKITLECSQTMGHDKMYWYQQDPGMELHLIHYSYGVNSTEKGDLSSESTVSRIRTEHFPLTLESARPSHTSQYLCASRSRGMNTEAFFGQGTRLTVV.

The chain has TRBV7-2 and TRBJ1-3; the D is unclear. Germline V CDR1 and CDR2: SGHTA, FQGNSA. This CDR3 spans 14 amino acids. Between the trimmed V and J ends, which lost 5 bases and 0 bases, there was a span of 8 bases. The CDR3 nucleotides read TGTGCCAGCAGCCCACAGAGCTCTGGAAACACCATATATTTT. Translation: CASSPQSSGNTIYF. The whole variable domain, filled in from reference TRBV7-2 and TRBJ1-3, reads GAGVSQSPSNKVTEKGKDVELRCDPISGHTALYWYRQSLGQGLEFLIYFQGNSAPDKSGLPSDRFSAERTGGSVSTLTIQRTQQEDSAVYLCASSPQSSGNTIYFGEGSWLTVV.

This chain joins TRBV25-1 and TRBJ2-7; 9 bases align to TRBD1. The ends lost 3 bases at V and 2 bases at J; junction bases unmatched: 5. The germline CDR1 and CDR2 sequences are MGHDK and SYGVNS. CDR3 length: 15 amino acids. In DNA form, the CDR3 reads TGTGCCAGCAGTGACCCCGGGACAGGGACCTACGAGCAGTACTTC. As protein: CASSDPGTGTYEQYF.

This chain joins TRBV7-2 and TRBJ2-5; maybe TRBD2 (5 bases). This CDR3 has 12 residues. The V end was cut by 5 bases, the J end by 5 bases, with 9 bases between. The germline gives CDR1 SGHTA, CDR2 FQGNSA. CDR3 amino acids: CASSLRGETQYF. For the CDR3, the DNA is TGTGCCAGCAGCCTCCGAGGGGAGACCCAGTACTTC.

In this sample, this clone turned up a few times. The chain links TRBV2 to TRBJ1-4; no firm D call. This CDR3 has 15 residues. The germline gives CDR1 SNHLY, CDR2 FYNNEI. V dropped 7 bases and J dropped 3 bases, with 15 bases sitting between them. DNA of the CDR3: TGTGCCAGCACCCGAGCCCCCGGGGCTAATGAAAAACTGTTTTTT. Its protein product is CASTRAPGANEKLFF.

This clone was found once. The chain links TRBV7-6 to TRBJ2-3, with D possibly TRBD2 on 7 matching bases. The germline gives CDR1 SGHVS, CDR2 FNYEAQ. The CDR3 totals 17 residues. The V gene lost 0 bases and the J gene lost 4 bases, with 17 bases spanning the gap. This CDR3 reads CASSLAGAGVDSDTQYF. The CDR3 DNA reads as TGTGCCAGCAGCTTAGCGGGGGCGGGAGTCGATTCAGATACGCAGTATTTT. The whole variable domain, filled in from reference TRBV7-6 and TRBJ2-3, reads GAGVSQSPRYKVTKRGQDVALRCDPISGHVSLYWYRQALGQGPEFLTYFNYEAQQDKSGLPNDRFSAERPEGSISTLTIQRTEQRDSAMYRCASSLAGAGVDSDTQYFGPGTRLTVL.